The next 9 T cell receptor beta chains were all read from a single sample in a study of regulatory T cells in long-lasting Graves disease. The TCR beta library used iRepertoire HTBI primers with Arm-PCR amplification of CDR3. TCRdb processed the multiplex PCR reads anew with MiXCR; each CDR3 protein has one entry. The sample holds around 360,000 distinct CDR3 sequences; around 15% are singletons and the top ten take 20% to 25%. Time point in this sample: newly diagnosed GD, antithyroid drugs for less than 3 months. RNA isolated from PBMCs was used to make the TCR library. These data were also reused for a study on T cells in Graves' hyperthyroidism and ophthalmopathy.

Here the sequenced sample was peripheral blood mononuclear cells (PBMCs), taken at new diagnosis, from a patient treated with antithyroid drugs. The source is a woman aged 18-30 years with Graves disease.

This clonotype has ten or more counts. CDR3: CASSSPGQGNFQETQYF. DNA for the CDR3: TGTGCCAGCAGCTCTCCCGGACAGGGCAATTTCCAAGAGACCCAGTACTTC. The V call is TRBV6-2 or TRBV6-3, the J call TRBJ2-5; the match to TRBD1 covers 8 bases. Germline CDR1 is MNHEY and CDR2 is SVGEGT. This CDR3 is 17 amino acids long. Trimming at V came to 6 bases and at J to 1 base, leaving 13 bases not matched to a gene.

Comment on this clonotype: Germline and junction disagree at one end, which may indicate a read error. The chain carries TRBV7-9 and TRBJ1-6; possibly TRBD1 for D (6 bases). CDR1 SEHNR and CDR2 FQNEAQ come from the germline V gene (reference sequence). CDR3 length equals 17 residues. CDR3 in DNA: TGTGCCAGCAGCTTAGGAAAACAGGGACCGAATAATTCACCCCGCCACTTT. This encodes CASSLGKQGPNNSPRHF.

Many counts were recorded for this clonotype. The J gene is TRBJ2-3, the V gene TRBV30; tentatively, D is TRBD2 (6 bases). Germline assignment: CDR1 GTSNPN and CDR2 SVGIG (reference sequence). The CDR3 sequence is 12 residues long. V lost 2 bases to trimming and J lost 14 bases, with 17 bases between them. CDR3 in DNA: TGTGCCTGGAGTTTAGGGGCGGGGTTGCTGTATTTT. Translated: CAWSLGAGLLYF.

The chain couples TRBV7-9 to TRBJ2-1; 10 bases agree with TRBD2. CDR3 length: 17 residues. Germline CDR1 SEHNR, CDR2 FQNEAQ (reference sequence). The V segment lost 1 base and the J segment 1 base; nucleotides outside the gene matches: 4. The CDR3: CASSLEASGGSYNEQFF. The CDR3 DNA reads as TGTGCCAGCAGCTTAGAGGCTAGCGGGGGTTCCTACAATGAGCAGTTCTTC.

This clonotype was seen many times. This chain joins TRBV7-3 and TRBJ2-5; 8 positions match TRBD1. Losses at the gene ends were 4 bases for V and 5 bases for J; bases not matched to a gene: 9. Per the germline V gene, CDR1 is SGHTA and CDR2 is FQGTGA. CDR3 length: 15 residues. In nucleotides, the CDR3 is TGTGCCAGCAGCTCTCAGGGGGCCGTCGGGGAGACCCAGTACTTC. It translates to CASSSQGAVGETQYF.

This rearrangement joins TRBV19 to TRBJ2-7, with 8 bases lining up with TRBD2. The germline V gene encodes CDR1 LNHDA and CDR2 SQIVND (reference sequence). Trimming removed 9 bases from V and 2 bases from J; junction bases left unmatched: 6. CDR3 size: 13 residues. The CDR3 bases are TGTGCCAGCACTAGCGGTGATACCTACGAGCAGTACTTC. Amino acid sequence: CASTSGDTYEQYF. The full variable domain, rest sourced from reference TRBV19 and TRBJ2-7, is DGGITQSPKYLFRKEGQNVTLSCEQNLNHDAMYWYRQDPGQGLRLIYYSQIVNDFQKGDIAEGYSVSREKKESFPLTVTSAQKNPTAFYLCASTSGDTYEQYFGPGTRLTVT.

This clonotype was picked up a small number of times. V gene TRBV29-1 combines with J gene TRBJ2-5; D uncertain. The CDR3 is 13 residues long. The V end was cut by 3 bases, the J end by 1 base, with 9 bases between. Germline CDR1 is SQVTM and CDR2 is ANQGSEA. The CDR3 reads CSVEVLVQETQYF. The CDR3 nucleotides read TGCAGCGTTGAGGTGCTGGTCCAAGAGACCCAGTACTTC.

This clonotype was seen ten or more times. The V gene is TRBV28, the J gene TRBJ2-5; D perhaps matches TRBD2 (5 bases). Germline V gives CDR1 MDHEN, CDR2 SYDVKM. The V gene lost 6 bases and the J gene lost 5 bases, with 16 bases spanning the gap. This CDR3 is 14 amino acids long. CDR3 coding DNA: TGTGCCAGCAGCCAAACAAGGACGGGGGAGACCCAGTACTTC. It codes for CASSQTRTGETQYF.

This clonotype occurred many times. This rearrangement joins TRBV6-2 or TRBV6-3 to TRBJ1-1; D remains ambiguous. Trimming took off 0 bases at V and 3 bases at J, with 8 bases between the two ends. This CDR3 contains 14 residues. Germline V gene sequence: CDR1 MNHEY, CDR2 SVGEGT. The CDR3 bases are TGTGCCAGCAGTTACTCGCCGACTTACACTGAAGCTTTCTTT. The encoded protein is CASSYSPTYTEAFF.